The present TCR beta chain was sequenced within a study of beta chain features in type 1 diabetes. The overall study: Cells sorted and examined across all samples totaled 85 million to 110 million.

This clone was counted only a few times. The antigen is undetermined. The CDR3 spans 18 residues. Between the trimmed V and J ends, which lost 1 base and 6 bases, there was a span of 24 bases. The germline V gene has CDR1 LGHNA and CDR2 YSLEER. Sequenced material consisted of expressed TCRB transcripts (all of the isolated RNA was reverse transcribed). Assay used: immunoSEQ multiplex PCR; TCRdb lists only in-frame clones, some missing. The table lists about 650,000 clones, roughly an eighth of them singletons. Study-level findings and limits: Researchers report that Type 1 diabetes patients had moderately but significantly shorter TCRB CDR3s across all four CD4+ subsets.

The chain has TRBV4-3 and TRBJ2-5, with a weak D call TRBD2 (6 bases). The TCR sequence derives from a man between 25 and 39 years old with type 1 diabetes. Source material: naive CD4+ T cells from blood. The CDR3 DNA reads TGCGCCAGCAGCCAAGTGGCTATTCTGGGACTTTCAGGGAAGACCCAGTACTTC. It is translated as CASSQVAILGLSGKTQYF.